Listed below are T cell receptor beta chains from one sample, sequenced in a study of early T cells in non-severe SARS-CoV-2 infection. TCRdb redid the calling of the 5' RACE reads with MiXCR, one entry per CDR3 protein. The sample has roughly 70,000 distinct CDR3 sequences; roughly 18% are singletons. Specimen: whole blood, collected at baseline. The receptor source for this set is an adult who was a healthcare worker with PCR-confirmed SARS-CoV-2 infection or an uninfected control (not recorded which). Both conserved end residues are part of each CDR3. D genes are given only for firm matches. Expanded clones are given a class, and other clones once, few, many or no size at all.

TRBJ2-1 15 TRBV7-8 NA NA CASIPSGTVNNEQFF TGTGCCAGCATCCCCTCGGGGACTGTGAACAATGAGCAGTTCTTC
TRBJ2-2 12 TRBV29-1 few NA CSTPSGRGELFF TGCAGCACCCCCTCGGGGCGCGGGGAGCTGTTTTTT
TRBJ1-2 13 TRBV19 few TRBD1 CASTLTGGNGYTF TGTGCCAGTACCTTGACAGGGGGCAATGGCTACACCTTC
TRBJ1-2 14 TRBV4-3 NA NA CASSQVGDSRGYTF TGCGCCAGCAGCCAAGTTGGGGACTCGAGGGGCTACACCTTC
TRBJ1-2 11 TRBV28 NA NA CASRDTYGYTF TGTGCCAGCAGGGACACCTATGGCTACACCTTC
TRBJ2-1 13 TRBV7-2 few NA CASSKRDYNEQFF TGTGCCAGCAGCAAACGGGACTACAATGAGCAGTTCTTC
TRBJ1-4 18 TRBV4-2 few NA CASSQVRPGVRSIEKLFF TGTGCCAGCAGCCAAGTACGGCCAGGGGTACGGAGTATTGAAAAACTGTTTTTT
TRBJ1-2 12 TRBV29-1 few NA CSVEHGRAGDTF TGCAGCGTTGAACATGGGAGGGCAGGAGACACCTTC
TRBJ1-5 15 TRBV6-5 few TRBD1 CASSYRQGEGQPQHF TGTGCCAGCAGTTACCGGCAGGGGGAAGGACAGCCCCAGCATTTT
TRBJ2-3 15 TRBV27 NA NA CASSLQGRIGNTQYF TGTGCCAGCAGTTTACAGGGGAGGATAGGAAATACGCAGTATTTT
TRBJ2-2 15 TRBV5-1 few TRBD2 CASSLTGGQTGELFF TGCGCCAGCAGCTTGACGGGAGGGCAAACCGGGGAGCTGTTTTTT
TRBJ2-2 16 TRBV20-1 few TRBD2 CSAPPSGRAETGELFF TGCAGTGCTCCCCCTAGCGGGAGGGCCGAGACCGGGGAGCTGTTTTTT
TRBJ2-4 10 TRBV20-1 many NA CSAFKNIQYF TGCAGTGCTTTTAAAAACATTCAGTACTTC
TRBJ2-7 14 TRBV4-3 NA NA CASSQVEGIYEQYF TGCGCCAGCAGCCAGGTAGAGGGAATCTACGAGCAGTACTTC
TRBJ2-7 11 TRBV5-1 few NA CASSLAQSQYF TGCGCCAGCAGCTTGGCCCAAAGCCAGTACTTC
TRBJ1-2 16 TRBV6-1 many NA CATRDSRGRAIYGYTF TGTGCCACCAGAGATTCCAGGGGACGGGCTATCTATGGCTACACCTTC
TRBJ1-5 14 TRBV7-9 few NA CASSLDSGNQPQHF TGTGCCAGCAGCTTAGATAGCGGCAATCAGCCCCAGCATTTT
TRBJ2-7 15 TRBV11-2 many NA CASSIDTGSSYEQYF TGTGCCAGCAGCATAGACACGGGAAGCTCCTACGAGCAGTACTTC
TRBJ2-3 16 TRBV7-2 NA TRBD2 CASSFGLAEGTDTQYF TGTGCCAGCAGCTTCGGACTAGCGGAGGGGACAGATACGCAGTATTTT
TRBJ1-1 14 TRBV6-2/TRBV6-3 many NA CASRDISMNTEAFF TGTGCCAGCAGGGACATAAGTATGAACACTGAAGCTTTCTTT
TRBJ1-2 12 TRBV3-1 NA TRBD1 CASKRQGSGYTF TGTGCCAGCAAGAGACAGGGGTCTGGCTACACCTTC
TRBJ2-7 14 TRBV10-3 NA TRBD1 CASSGTDKNYEQYF TGTGCCTCATCCGGGACAGACAAAAACTACGAGCAGTACTTC
TRBJ1-2 15 TRBV6-5 few NA CASSYYKGPGSGYTF TGTGCCAGCAGTTACTATAAGGGACCAGGTTCAGGCTACACCTTC
TRBJ2-5 16 TRBV23-1 many TRBD2 CASFSKARTSRETQYF TGCGCCAGCTTTTCAAAGGCGAGGACTAGTCGGGAGACCCAGTACTTC
TRBJ2-1 15 TRBV19 many NA CASSIVVRQYNEQFF TGTGCCAGTAGTATTGTCGTTCGGCAGTACAATGAGCAGTTCTTC
TRBJ2-2 15 TRBV28 NA NA CASSLSRPGSGELFF TGTGCCAGCAGTTTATCCCGACCGGGATCCGGGGAGCTGTTTTTT
TRBJ1-1 15 TRBV9 NA NA CASSVTVSENTEAFF TGTGCCAGCAGCGTTACCGTTTCGGAGAACACTGAAGCTTTCTTT
TRBJ2-4 13 TRBV20-1 few TRBD1 CSARTGQKNIQYF TGCAGTGCAAGGACAGGCCAAAAAAACATTCAGTACTTC
TRBJ2-5 15 TRBV5-1 NA NA CASSLRMAAQETQYF TGCGCCAGCAGCTTGCGGATGGCGGCCCAAGAGACCCAGTACTTC
TRBJ1-2 14 TRBV18 few TRBD1 CASSFGQERAGYTF TGTGCCAGCTCATTCGGACAGGAGAGAGCGGGCTACACCTTC
TRBJ1-2 12 TRBV6-2/TRBV6-3 NA TRBD1 CASNRGNYGYTF TGTGCCAGCAACAGGGGAAACTATGGCTACACCTTC
TRBJ2-3 13 TRBV10-3 few NA CATTGVSTDTQYF TGTGCCACCACAGGAGTAAGCACAGATACGCAGTATTTT
TRBJ1-5 15 TRBV2 NA NA CASSGDRGGNQPQHF TGTGCCAGCAGTGGTGACCGAGGTGGCAATCAGCCCCAGCATTTT
TRBJ2-1 12 TRBV11-2 few NA CASSLAANEQFF TGTGCCAGCAGCTTAGCTGCCAATGAGCAGTTCTTC